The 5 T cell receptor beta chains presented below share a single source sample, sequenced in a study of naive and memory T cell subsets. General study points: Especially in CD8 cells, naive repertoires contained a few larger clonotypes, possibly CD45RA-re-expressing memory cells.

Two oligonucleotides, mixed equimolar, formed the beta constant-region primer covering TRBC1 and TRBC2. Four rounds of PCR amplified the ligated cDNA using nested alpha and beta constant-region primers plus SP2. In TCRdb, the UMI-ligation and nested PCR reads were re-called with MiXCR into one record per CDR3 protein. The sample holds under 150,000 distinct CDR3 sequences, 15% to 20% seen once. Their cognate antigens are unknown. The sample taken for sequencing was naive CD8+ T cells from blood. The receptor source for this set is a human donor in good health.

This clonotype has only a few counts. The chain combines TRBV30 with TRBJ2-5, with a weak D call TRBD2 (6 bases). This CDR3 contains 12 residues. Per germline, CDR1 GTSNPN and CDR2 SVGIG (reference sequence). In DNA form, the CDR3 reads TGTGCTATGTCGGGGGTTCAAGAGACCCAGTACTTC. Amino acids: CAMSGVQETQYF. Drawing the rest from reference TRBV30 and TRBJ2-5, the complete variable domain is SQTIHQWPATLVQPVGSPLSLECTVEGTSNPNLYWYRQAAGRGLQLLFYSVGIGQISSEVPQNLSASRPQDRQFILSSKKLLLSDSGFYLCAMSGVQETQYFGPGTRLLVL.

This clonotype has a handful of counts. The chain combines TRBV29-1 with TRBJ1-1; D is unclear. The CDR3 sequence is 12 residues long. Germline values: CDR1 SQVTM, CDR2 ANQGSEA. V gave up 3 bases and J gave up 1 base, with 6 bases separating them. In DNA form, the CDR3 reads TGCAGCGTTGATAAGTGGAACACTGAAGCTTTCTTT. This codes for CSVDKWNTEAFF.

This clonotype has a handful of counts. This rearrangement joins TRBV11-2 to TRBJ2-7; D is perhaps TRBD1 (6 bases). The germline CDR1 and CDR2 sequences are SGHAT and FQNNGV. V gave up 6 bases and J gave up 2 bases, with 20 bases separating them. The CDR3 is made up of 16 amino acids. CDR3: CASSSDAWDNPYEQYF. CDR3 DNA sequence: TGTGCCAGCAGTTCGGACGCTTGGGACAACCCCTACGAGCAGTACTTC.

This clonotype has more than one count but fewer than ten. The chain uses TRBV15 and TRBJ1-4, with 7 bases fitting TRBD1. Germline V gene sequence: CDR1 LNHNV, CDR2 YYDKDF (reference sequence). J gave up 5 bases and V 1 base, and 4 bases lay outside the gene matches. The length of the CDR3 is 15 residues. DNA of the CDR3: TGTGCCACCAGCAGAGCGGGACAGCTAAATGAAAAACTGTTTTTT. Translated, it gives CATSRAGQLNEKLFF.

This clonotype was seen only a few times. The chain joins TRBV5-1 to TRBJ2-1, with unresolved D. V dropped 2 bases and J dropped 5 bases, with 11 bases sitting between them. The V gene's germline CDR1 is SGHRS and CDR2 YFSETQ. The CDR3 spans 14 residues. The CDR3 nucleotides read TGCGCCAGCAGCTTTAGTGCGGTCGACAATGAGCAGTTCTTC. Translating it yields CASSFSAVDNEQFF.